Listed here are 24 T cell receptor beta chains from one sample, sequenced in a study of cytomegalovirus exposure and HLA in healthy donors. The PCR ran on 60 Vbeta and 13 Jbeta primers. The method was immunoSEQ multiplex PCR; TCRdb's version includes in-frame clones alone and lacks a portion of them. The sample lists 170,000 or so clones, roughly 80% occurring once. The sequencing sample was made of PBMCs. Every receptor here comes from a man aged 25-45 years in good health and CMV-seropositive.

The CDR3 region has the DNA TGTGCCAGCAGTTTCGACAGGGTCGATGAGCAGTTCTTC. Its translation: CASSFDRVDEQFF. The chain joins TRBV28 to TRBJ2-1; TRBD1 aligns across 7 bases. The V and J ends lost 3 bases and 8 bases, in that order; junction bases with no gene match: 4. This CDR3 region has 13 residues. Germline V CDR1 and CDR2: MDHEN, SYDVKM.

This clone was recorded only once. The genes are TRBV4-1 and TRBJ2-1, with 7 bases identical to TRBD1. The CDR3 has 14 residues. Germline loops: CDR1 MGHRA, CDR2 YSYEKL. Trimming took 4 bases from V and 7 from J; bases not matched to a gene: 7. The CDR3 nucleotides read TGCGCCAGCAGCCTAATTGACAGGGATAATGAGCAGTTCTTC. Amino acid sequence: CASSLIDRDNEQFF.

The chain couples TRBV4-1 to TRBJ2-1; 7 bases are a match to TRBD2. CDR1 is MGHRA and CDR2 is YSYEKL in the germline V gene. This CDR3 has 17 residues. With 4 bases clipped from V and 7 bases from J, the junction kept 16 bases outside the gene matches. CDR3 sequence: CASSRAGLVNLGNEQFF. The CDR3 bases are TGCGCCAGCAGCCGGGCCGGACTAGTCAACCTAGGGAATGAGCAGTTCTTC.

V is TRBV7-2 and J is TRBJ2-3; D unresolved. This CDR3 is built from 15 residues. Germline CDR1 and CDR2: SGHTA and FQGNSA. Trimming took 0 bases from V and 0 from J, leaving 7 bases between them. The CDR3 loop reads CASSLAPLSTDTQYF. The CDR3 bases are TGTGCCAGCAGCTTAGCCCCACTAAGCACAGATACGCAGTATTTT.

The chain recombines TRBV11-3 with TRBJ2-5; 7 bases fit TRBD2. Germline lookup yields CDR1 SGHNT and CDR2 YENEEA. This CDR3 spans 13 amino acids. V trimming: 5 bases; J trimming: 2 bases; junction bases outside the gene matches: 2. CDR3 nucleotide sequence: TGTGCCAGCAGCACGGGGGGTCAAGAGACCCAGTACTTC. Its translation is CASSTGGQETQYF.

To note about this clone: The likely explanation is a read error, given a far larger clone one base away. CDR3 loop: CASSLAGGGKQYF. The CDR3, as DNA: TGTGCCAGCAGTTTAGCGGGAGGTGGCAAGCAGTACTTC. The rearrangement links TRBV6-6 to TRBJ2-7, with TRBD2 identical over 10 bases. Germline V gene lookup returns CDR1 MNHNY and CDR2 SVGAGI (reference sequence). Trimming at V came to 4 bases and at J to 8 bases, leaving 5 bases not matched to a gene. This CDR3 is 13 amino acids long.

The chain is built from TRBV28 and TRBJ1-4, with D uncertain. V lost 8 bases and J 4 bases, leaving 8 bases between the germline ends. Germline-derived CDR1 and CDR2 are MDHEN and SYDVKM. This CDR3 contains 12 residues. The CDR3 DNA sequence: TGTGCCAGCGCCGGGAATAATGAAAAACTGTTTTTT. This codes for CASAGNNEKLFF.

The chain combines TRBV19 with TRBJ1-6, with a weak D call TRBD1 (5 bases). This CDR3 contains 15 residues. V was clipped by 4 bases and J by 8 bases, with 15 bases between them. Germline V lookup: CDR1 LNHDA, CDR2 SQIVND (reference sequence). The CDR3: CASSSGGGGDSPLHF. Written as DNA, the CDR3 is TGTGCCAGTAGTAGCGGCGGGGGTGGGGATTCACCCCTCCACTTT.

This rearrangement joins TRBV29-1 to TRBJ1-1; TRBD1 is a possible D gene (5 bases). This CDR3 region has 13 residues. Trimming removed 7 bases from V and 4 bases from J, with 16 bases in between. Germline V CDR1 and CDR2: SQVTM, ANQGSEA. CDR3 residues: CSAGGAAATEAFF. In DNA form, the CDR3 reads TGCAGCGCCGGCGGGGCCGCGGCCACTGAAGCTTTCTTT.

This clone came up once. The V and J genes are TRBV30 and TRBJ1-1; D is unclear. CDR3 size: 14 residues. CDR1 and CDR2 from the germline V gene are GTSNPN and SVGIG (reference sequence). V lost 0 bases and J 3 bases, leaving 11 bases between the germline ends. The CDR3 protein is CAWSVMSVYTEAFF. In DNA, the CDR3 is TGTGCCTGGAGTGTAATGTCTGTGTACACTGAAGCTTTCTTT.

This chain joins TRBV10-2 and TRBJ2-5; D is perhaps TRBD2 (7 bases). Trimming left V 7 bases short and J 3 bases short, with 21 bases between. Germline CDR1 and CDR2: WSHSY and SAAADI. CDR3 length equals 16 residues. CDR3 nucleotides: TGCGCCAGCAAATCTCGGAGGGGGGGCCAGGAAGAGACCCAGTACTTC. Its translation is CASKSRRGGQEETQYF.

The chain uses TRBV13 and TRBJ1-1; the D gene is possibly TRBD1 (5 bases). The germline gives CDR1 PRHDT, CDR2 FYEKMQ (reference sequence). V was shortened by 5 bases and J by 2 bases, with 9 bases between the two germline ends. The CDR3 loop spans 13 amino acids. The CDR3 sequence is CASSTTANTEAFF. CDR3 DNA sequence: TGTGCCAGCAGCACGACAGCCAACACTGAAGCTTTCTTT.

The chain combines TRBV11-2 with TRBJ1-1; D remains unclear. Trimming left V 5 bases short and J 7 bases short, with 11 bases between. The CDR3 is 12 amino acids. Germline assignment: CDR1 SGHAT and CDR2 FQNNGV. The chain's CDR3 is CASSADRNEAFF. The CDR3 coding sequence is TGTGCCAGCAGCGCAGATCGAAATGAAGCTTTCTTT.

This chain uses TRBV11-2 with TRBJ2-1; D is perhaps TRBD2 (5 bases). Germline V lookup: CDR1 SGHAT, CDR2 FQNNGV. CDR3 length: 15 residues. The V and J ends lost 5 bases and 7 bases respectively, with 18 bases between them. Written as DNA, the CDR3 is TGTGCCAGCAGCAACGGGAAAGGTATGGAAAATGAGCAGTTCTTC. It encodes CASSNGKGMENEQFF.

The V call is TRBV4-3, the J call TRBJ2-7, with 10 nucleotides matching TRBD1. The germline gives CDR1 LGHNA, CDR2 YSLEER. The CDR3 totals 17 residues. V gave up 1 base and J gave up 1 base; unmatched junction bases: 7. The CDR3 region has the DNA TGCGCCAGCAGCCAAGCACGGGACAGGGGTATGTCCTACGAGCAGTACTTC. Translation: CASSQARDRGMSYEQYF.

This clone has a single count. CDR3 DNA sequence: TGTGCCAGCAGTTACATCAGGGAAGGCGCGGATACGCAGTATTTT. Translation gives CASSYIREGADTQYF. V usage is TRBV6-6 and J usage is TRBJ2-3; perhaps TRBD1 as D (5 bases). The V end was cut by 2 bases, the J end by 6 bases, with 15 bases between. The V gene's germline CDR1 is MNHNY and CDR2 SVGAGI (reference sequence). The CDR3 length is 15 residues.

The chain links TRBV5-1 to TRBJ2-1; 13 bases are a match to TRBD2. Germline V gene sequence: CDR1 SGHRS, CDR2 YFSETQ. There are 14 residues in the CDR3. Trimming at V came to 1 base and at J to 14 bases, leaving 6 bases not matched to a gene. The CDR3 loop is CASSLTSGGAVEFF. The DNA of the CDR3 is TGCGCCAGCAGCTTGACTAGCGGGGGGGCCGTTGAGTTCTTC.

The CDR3 reads CASSIAGDYEQYF. The CDR3 DNA reads TGTGCCAGTAGTATCGCGGGGGACTACGAGCAGTACTTC. The chain has TRBV19 and TRBJ2-7; 7 bases are a match to TRBD2. CDR3 size: 13 residues. Germline loops: CDR1 LNHDA, CDR2 SQIVND (reference sequence). The junction had 2 bases not matched to a gene; V was cut back by 3 bases and J by 3 bases.

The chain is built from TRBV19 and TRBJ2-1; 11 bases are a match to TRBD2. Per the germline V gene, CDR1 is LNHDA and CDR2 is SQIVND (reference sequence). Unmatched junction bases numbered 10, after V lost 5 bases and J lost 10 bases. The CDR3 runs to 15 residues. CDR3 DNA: TGTGCCAGTAGTTCCAGACTAGCGGGACCCCCCGAGCAGTTCTTC. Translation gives CASSSRLAGPPEQFF.

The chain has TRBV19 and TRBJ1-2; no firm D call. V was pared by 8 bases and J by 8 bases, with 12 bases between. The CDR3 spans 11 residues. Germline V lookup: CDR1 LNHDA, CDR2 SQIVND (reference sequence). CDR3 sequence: CASEDIYGYTF. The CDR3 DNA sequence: TGTGCCAGTGAAGACATTTACGGCTACACCTTC. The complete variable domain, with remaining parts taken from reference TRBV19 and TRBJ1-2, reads DGGITQSPKYLFRKEGQNVTLSCEQNLNHDAMYWYRQDPGQGLRLIYYSQIVNDFQKGDIAEGYSVSREKKESFPLTVTSAQKNPTAFYLCASEDIYGYTFGSGTRLTVV.

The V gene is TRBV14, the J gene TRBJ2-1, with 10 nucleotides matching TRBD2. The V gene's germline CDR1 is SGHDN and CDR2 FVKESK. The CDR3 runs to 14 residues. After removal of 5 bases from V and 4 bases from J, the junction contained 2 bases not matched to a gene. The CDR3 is CASSGLAEYNEQFF. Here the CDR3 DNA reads TGTGCCAGCAGCGGACTAGCGGAATACAATGAGCAGTTCTTC.

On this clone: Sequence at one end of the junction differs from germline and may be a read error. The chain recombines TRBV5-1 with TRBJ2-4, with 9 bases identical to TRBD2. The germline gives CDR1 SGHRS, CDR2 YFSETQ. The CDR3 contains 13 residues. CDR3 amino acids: CASSLSSGGPRWF. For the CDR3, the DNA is TGCGCCAGCAGCTTGTCGAGCGGGGGGCCACGGTGGTTC.

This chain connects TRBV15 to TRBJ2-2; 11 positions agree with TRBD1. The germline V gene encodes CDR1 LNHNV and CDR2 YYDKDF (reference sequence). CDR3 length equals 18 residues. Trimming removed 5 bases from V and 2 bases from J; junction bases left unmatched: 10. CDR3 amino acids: CATSLPVGTGGNTGELFF. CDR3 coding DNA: TGTGCCACCAGCCTACCCGTTGGGACAGGGGGAAACACCGGGGAGCTGTTTTTT.

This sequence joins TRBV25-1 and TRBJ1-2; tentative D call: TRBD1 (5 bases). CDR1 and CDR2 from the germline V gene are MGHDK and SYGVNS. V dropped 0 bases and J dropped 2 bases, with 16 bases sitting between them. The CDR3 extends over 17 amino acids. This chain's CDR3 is CASSEYGRGDPNYGYTF. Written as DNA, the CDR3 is TGTGCCAGCAGTGAATATGGGCGGGGCGATCCGAACTATGGCTACACCTTC.